Listed below are T cell receptor beta chains from one sample, sequenced in a study of post-analysis software for immune sequencing data. MiXCR, run by TCRdb on the PCR reads, gives a single entry per CDR3 protein. This sample yields 430,000 or so distinct CDR3 sequences, of which roughly 38% are seen a single time; 7.6% belongs to the top ten. Sequenced material: blood. These receptors were obtained from a girl aged 2 to 9 with multiple sclerosis. Each CDR3 is given with its conserved first and last residue. A D gene is named only where the DNA matches it firmly. Clone sizes are given selectively: once, few, many, or a class where the clone is expanded.

j_gene: TRBJ2-7; abundance: .; v_gene: TRBV5-6; d_gene: TRBD1; CDR3nt: TGTGCCAGCAGCCCCGTGGGACAGGGTATCGACAATGAGCAGTACTTC; CDR3aa: CASSPVGQGIDNEQYF
j_gene: TRBJ2-3; abundance: few; v_gene: TRBV5-6; d_gene: TRBD1; CDR3nt: TGTGCCAGCAGCTTAGGTACAGGGGCTTTGCAGTATTTT; CDR3aa: CASSLGTGALQYF
j_gene: TRBJ2-3; abundance: .; v_gene: TRBV10-3; d_gene: .; CDR3nt: TGTGCCATCAGTGAGTCGGGGGGGCCGCCAGATACGCAGTATTTT; CDR3aa: CAISESGGPPDTQYF
j_gene: TRBJ1-2; abundance: .; v_gene: TRBV2; d_gene: TRBD1; CDR3nt: TGTGCCAGCAGTGCTGACAGGGGGCAGGGCTACACCTTC; CDR3aa: CASSADRGQGYTF
j_gene: TRBJ2-3; abundance: .; v_gene: TRBV29-1; d_gene: .; CDR3nt: TGCAGCGGGGGGGTCCACGGGGATACGCAGTATTTT; CDR3aa: CSGGVHGDTQYF
j_gene: TRBJ1-4; abundance: .; v_gene: TRBV29-1; d_gene: .; CDR3nt: TGCAGCGTTTCGGGGGGCGATGAAAAACTGTTTTTT; CDR3aa: CSVSGGDEKLFF
j_gene: TRBJ2-7; abundance: .; v_gene: TRBV29-1; d_gene: TRBD1; CDR3nt: TGCAGCGTTGCCTCGGGACAGGGGAAGTACGAGCAGTACTTC; CDR3aa: CSVASGQGKYEQYF
j_gene: TRBJ2-6; abundance: .; v_gene: TRBV15; d_gene: .; CDR3nt: TGTGCCACCAGCAGAGATCGGGGAGCTGGGGCCAACGTCCTGACTTTC; CDR3aa: CATSRDRGAGANVLTF
j_gene: TRBJ1-1; abundance: few; v_gene: TRBV18; d_gene: .; CDR3nt: TGTGCCAGCTCACCAACCCAATTGGGGGGACTCACTAACACTGAAGCTTTCTTT; CDR3aa: CASSPTQLGGLTNTEAFF
j_gene: TRBJ2-5; abundance: .; v_gene: TRBV27; d_gene: .; CDR3nt: TGTGCCAGCAGTTTAAAGCAGTCCCTACAAGAGACCCAGTACTTC; CDR3aa: CASSLKQSLQETQYF
j_gene: TRBJ2-3; abundance: few; v_gene: TRBV7-3; d_gene: .; CDR3nt: TGTGCCAGCAGCTTAAATCAGGGTGGTACGGCAGATACGCAGTATTTT; CDR3aa: CASSLNQGGTADTQYF
j_gene: TRBJ2-2; abundance: .; v_gene: TRBV7-2; d_gene: .; CDR3nt: TGTGCCAGCAGCTCAGGACAGAGCACGAACACCGGGGAGCTGTTTTTT; CDR3aa: CASSSGQSTNTGELFF